These 4 T cell receptor beta chains came from one sample sequenced in a study of blood T cell repertoires in COVID-19. The protocol was immunoSEQ multiplex PCR, while the TCRdb copy is restricted to in-frame clones and leaves out a portion. The repertoire holds 150,000 to 200,000 clones, with approximately 85% as singletons. Sequencing input: peripheral blood. Receptors originate from a woman over 75 with acute or convalescent COVID-19.

This clone occurred a few times. V is TRBV18 and J is TRBJ2-7; TRBD1 agrees at 9 bases. Germline assignment: CDR1 KGHSH and CDR2 LQKENI. The CDR3 is made up of 13 amino acids. After removal of 3 bases from V and 7 bases from J, the junction contained 4 bases not matched to a gene. CDR3 in amino acids: CASSPGQGVEQYF. The CDR3 bases are TGTGCCAGCTCACCGGGACAGGGTGTGGAGCAGTACTTC. Full variable domain (remainder filled in from reference TRBV18 and TRBJ2-7): NAGVMQNPRHLVRRRGQEARLRCSPMKGHSHVYWYRQLPEEGLKFMVYLQKENIIDESGMPKERFSAEFPKEGPSILRIQQVVRGDSAAYFCASSPGQGVEQYFGPGTRLTVT.

This sequence joins TRBV27 and TRBJ2-1; 8 bases map to TRBD1. With 6 bases clipped from V and 3 bases from J, the junction kept 10 bases outside the gene matches. Germline CDR1 MNHEY, CDR2 SMNVEV (reference sequence). This CDR3 has 16 amino acids. CDR3 DNA: TGTGCCAGCAGCCCCCTCCGACAGGGGCTCTACAATGAGCAGTTCTTC. Translating it yields CASSPLRQGLYNEQFF.

CDR3 sequence reads: CASSIAGGYTF. CDR3 bases: TGTGCCAGTAGTATCGCCGGTGGTTACACCTTC. The V call is TRBV19, the J call TRBJ1-2, with unresolved D. Germline V lookup: CDR1 LNHDA, CDR2 SQIVND (reference sequence). This CDR3 has 11 amino acids. V lost 3 bases, J lost 11 bases, and 10 bases lay in between.

This clone was observed a handful of times. This rearrangement joins TRBV18 to TRBJ2-2, with TRBD2 matching 7 bases. Per germline, CDR1 KGHSH and CDR2 LQKENI. This CDR3 has 15 residues. With V trimmed by 3 bases and J by 4 bases, 5 bases remained unmatched. Here the CDR3 reads CASSPPGLRTGELFF. The CDR3 region has the DNA TGTGCCAGCTCACCGCCGGGACTACGCACCGGGGAGCTGTTTTTT. Full variable domain (missing parts from reference TRBV18 and TRBJ2-2): NAGVMQNPRHLVRRRGQEARLRCSPMKGHSHVYWYRQLPEEGLKFMVYLQKENIIDESGMPKERFSAEFPKEGPSILRIQQVVRGDSAAYFCASSPPGLRTGELFFGEGSRLTVL.